This T cell receptor (beta chain) appears in the sequencing data of a study of siplizumab effects on memory and regulatory T cells. Study results and caveats: Roughly 80-96% of proliferating CD4+ or CD8+ clones lacked an assignable naive or memory phenotype.

The assay looked at 80,000 to 100,000 TCR templates in each sample. The assay was immunoSEQ multiplex PCR, and TCRdb's table has in-frame clones only and misses some. The repertoire holds about 72,000 clones, with about 90% as singletons. The germline V gene has CDR1 MNHEY and CDR2 SVGAGI. J was trimmed by 4 bases and V by 5 bases; bases with no gene match: 6. The length of the CDR3 is 15 residues. Notes on this clone: Its antigen is unidentified.

Sequences were obtained from CD8+ T cells sorted from blood. This rearrangement joins TRBV6-5 to TRBJ2-5; TRBD2 matches at 11 bases. The TCR originated in a human donor in good health. The DNA of the CDR3 is TGTGCCAGCAGTCGACTAGCGGGAAGTTTAGAGACCCAGTACTTC. The encoded protein is CASSRLAGSLETQYF.